This T cell receptor (beta chain) was identified during a study of shared clonotypes between healthy human individuals. Study-level background: Donor composition was two women and three men, aged 18 to 49.

It was roughly 200 ng DNA, tens of thousands of T cell genomes, that sorted-subset replicate PCRs used. Assay used: immunoSEQ multiplex PCR; TCRdb lists only in-frame clones, some missing. This repertoire shows about 1.5 million clones, around 98% found once; its top ten account for about 0.4%. Germline CDR1 SGHRS, CDR2 YFSETQ. V dropped 4 bases and J dropped 2 bases, with 9 bases sitting between them. This CDR3 spans 13 amino acids. V is TRBV5-1 and J is TRBJ1-1; D gene uncertain. The TCR was taken from a man aged 25-40 years in good health. Sample: naive CD4+ T cells sorted from blood. Subset meaning: CD45RA+ positively selected. CDR3 nucleotide sequence: TGCGCCAGCAGCCAGGAACCAAACACTGAAGCTTTCTTT. This encodes CASSQEPNTEAFF.